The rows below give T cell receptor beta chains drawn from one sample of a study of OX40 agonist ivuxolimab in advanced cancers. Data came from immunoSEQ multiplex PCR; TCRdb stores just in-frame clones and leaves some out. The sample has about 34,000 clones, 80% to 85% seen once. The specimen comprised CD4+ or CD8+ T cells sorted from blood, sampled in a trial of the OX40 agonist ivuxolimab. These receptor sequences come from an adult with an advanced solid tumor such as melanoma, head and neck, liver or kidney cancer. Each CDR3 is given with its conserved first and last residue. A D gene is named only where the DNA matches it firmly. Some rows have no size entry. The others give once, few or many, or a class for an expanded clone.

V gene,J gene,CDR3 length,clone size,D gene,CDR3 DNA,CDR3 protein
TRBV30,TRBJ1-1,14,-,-,TGTGCCTTCCGGGATCGAGAGAGGGGCACTGAAGCTTTCTTT,CAFRDRERGTEAFF
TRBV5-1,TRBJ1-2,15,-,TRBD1,TGCGCCAGCAGGGTACAGGGGAATAATAACTATGGCTACACCTTC,CASRVQGNNNYGYTF
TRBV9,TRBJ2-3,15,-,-,TGTGCCAGCAGCGTAGGAGAAGGCTTGGGAGATACGCAGTATTTT,CASSVGEGLGDTQYF
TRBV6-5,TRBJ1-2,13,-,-,TGTGCCAGCAGTGAAGGCAGGGCCTATGGCTACACCTTC,CASSEGRAYGYTF
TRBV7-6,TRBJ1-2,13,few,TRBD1,TGTGCCAGCAGCATGCGACAGGGGGATGGCTACACCTTC,CASSMRQGDGYTF
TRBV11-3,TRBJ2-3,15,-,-,TGTGCCAGCAGCCCAAGGGCAGGTTCCACAGATACGCAGTATTTT,CASSPRAGSTDTQYF
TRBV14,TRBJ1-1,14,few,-,TGTGCCAGCAGCCTCTATCTAGTGAACACTGAAGCTTTCTTT,CASSLYLVNTEAFF
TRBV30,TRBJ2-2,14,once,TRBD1,TGTGCCTGGACTCCGACAGGGGCAGGCGGGGAGCTGTTTTTT,CAWTPTGAGGELFF
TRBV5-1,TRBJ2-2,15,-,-,TGCGCCAGCAGCTTGGACTCCGGGGCCACCGGGGAGCTGTTTTTT,CASSLDSGATGELFF
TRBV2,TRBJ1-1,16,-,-,TGTGCCAGCAGTGACAGTCAGGGCCGGCTAAACACTGAAGCTTTCTTT,CASSDSQGRLNTEAFF
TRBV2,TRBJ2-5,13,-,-,TGTGCCAGCAGAGCCAGGCCCCAAGAGACCCAGTACTTC,CASRARPQETQYF
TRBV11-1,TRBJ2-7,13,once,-,TGTGCCAGCAGCCCTCGCGAAAAAGCCGAGCAGTACTTC,CASSPREKAEQYF
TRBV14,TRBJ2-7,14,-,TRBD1,TGTGCCAGCAGCCAAGGACAGGGGAAGTTCGAGCAGTACTTC,CASSQGQGKFEQYF
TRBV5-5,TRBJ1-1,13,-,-,TGTGCCAGCAACACAAGATCGGACACTGAAGCTTTCTTT,CASNTRSDTEAFF
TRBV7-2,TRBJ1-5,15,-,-,TGTGCCAGCAGCCGTGACCTGGGGAGCAATCAGCCCCAGCATTTT,CASSRDLGSNQPQHF
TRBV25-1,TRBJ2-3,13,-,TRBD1,TGTGCCAGCAGTATTAGGACAGGAGATACGCAGTATTTT,CASSIRTGDTQYF
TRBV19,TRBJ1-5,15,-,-,TGTGCCAGTAGTAGTCCGGGACTACCTAATCAGCCCCAGCATTTT,CASSSPGLPNQPQHF
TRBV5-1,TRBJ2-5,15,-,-,TGCGCCAGCAGCTTCCGGGGGAGGCAACAAGAGACCCAGTACTTC,CASSFRGRQQETQYF
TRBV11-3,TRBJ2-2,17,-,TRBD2,TGTGCCAGCAGCCATGAAGCGGGGGGTCTAAACACCGGGGAGCTGTTTTTT,CASSHEAGGLNTGELFF
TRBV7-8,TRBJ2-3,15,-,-,TGTGCCAGCAGCTTAGTATTGTACCGCACAGATACGCAGTATTTT,CASSLVLYRTDTQYF
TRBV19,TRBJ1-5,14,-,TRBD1,TGTGCCAGTAGAAAGACAGGGGGAATTCAGCCCCAGCATTTT,CASRKTGGIQPQHF
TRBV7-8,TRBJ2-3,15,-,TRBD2,TGTGCCAGCAGCTTAGGCGGGGGTTGGGCAGATACGCAGTATTTT,CASSLGGGWADTQYF
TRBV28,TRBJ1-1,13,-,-,TGTGCCAGCAGCCTACCTCAGACAGTAGAAGCTTTCTTT,CASSLPQTVEAFF
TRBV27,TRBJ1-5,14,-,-,TGTGCCAGCAGTTTAAACAGGAACAATCAGCCCCAGCATTTT,CASSLNRNNQPQHF
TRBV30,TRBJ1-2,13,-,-,TGTGCCTGGAGTCCAGAGTCTTCGATGGGCTACACCTTC,CAWSPESSMGYTF
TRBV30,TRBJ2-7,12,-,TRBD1,TGTGCCTGGAGTAGACAGGGTTACGAGCAGTACTTC,CAWSRQGYEQYF